The text below deals with one T cell receptor (beta chain). Its matching antigen is unknown. Busulfan-fludarabine conditioning, marrow transplant, and cyclophosphamide on days +3 and +4 were administered. CDR3 size: 15 residues. The V gene's germline CDR1 is MDHEN and CDR2 SYDVKM. V lost 2 bases and J lost 4; bases outside the gene matches: 8. This sample is drawn from a study of T cells after posttransplantation cyclophosphamide. Study-level points and caveats: Recipient CMV seropositivity and CMV reactivation strongly tracked TRB clonality. Blood and skin or GI T cell repertoires showed limited TRB overlap. Later blood repertoires were often dominated by clones from the donor CD8+ memory compartment.

Measured with immunoSEQ multiplex PCR; TCRdb has only the in-frame clones, and not every one. Observed are about 25,000 clones, no singletons, with the top ten taking 1.8%. Sequenced material: PBMCs, taken after allogeneic stem cell transplant with posttransplant cyclophosphamide. The rearrangement joins TRBV28 to TRBJ2-7; 7 bases align to TRBD2. The receptor was derived from a male patient in his late teens or twenties who received an allogeneic stem cell transplant from a related donor, was CMV-positive, and had no GVHD. A share of the T cells may be of graft donor origin. CDR3 sequence (DNA): TGTGCCAGCAGTTTAGAGGGCGGGAGTGGATACGAGCAGTACTTC. Protein: CASSLEGGSGYEQYF.